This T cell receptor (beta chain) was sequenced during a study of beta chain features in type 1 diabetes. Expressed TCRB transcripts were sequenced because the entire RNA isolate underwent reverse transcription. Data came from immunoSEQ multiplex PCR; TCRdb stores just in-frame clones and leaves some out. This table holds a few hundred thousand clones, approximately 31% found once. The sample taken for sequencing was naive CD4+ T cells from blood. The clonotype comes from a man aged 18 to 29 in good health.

CDR3 loop: CAWSSGSGSHEQFF. The CDR3 DNA reads TGTGCCTGGAGTAGCGGTAGTGGTAGTCATGAGCAGTTCTTC. This chain links TRBV30 with TRBJ2-1, with a weak D call TRBD2 (5 bases). The CDR3 loop spans 14 amino acids. Trimming pared 2 bases from V and 8 bases from J, leaving 16 bases between. From germline, CDR1 is GTSNPN and CDR2 SVGIG (reference sequence).